These T cell receptor beta chains were read from a single sample in a study of T cell changes during pregnancy in multiple sclerosis. The data were produced by immunoSEQ multiplex PCR, yet TCRdb's version contains in-frame clones alone and is incomplete. The data show 80,000 to 95,000 clones, with roughly 96% seen just once and around 1.1% held by the top ten. The sample consisted of peripheral blood, taken in the second trimester of pregnancy. These receptors were collected from a female donor with multiple sclerosis, enrolled in a pregnancy study. Both conserved end residues are part of each CDR3. D genes are given only for firm matches. Not all rows give a size; the values are once, few, many and, for expanded clones, a class.

CASSLVPTGSGNTIYF	TGTGCCAGCAGCTTAGTCCCAACGGGTTCTGGAAACACCATATATTTT	TRBV7-2	NA	TRBJ1-3	once
CAWSGGSGIIYF	TGTGCCTGGAGTGGAGGGTCGGGAATCATATATTTT	TRBV30	NA	TRBJ1-3	NA
CASSSLRRLAGVADTQYF	TGTGCCAGCAGCTCCCTCCGCCGACTAGCGGGAGTGGCAGATACGCAGTATTTT	TRBV13	TRBD2	TRBJ2-3	NA
CASSYAAAYEQYF	TGTGCCAGCAGTTACGCGGCAGCCTACGAGCAGTACTTC	TRBV6-6	NA	TRBJ2-7	NA
CASTRRGLANNEQFF	TGTGCCAGCACCCGCCGGGGACTAGCGAACAATGAGCAGTTCTTC	TRBV2	TRBD2	TRBJ2-1	NA
CASSLDATVDQYF	TGTGCCAGCAGCTTAGATGCGACAGTTGATCAGTACTTC	TRBV11-2	NA	TRBJ2-4	NA
CASTNRGAGAQETQYF	TGCGCCAGCACTAACCGGGGGGCAGGCGCCCAAGAGACCCAGTACTTC	TRBV5-1	NA	TRBJ2-5	NA
CASSYYSGTEEAFF	TGTGCCAGTAGTTACTATTCCGGGACAGAAGAAGCTTTCTTT	TRBV19	TRBD1	TRBJ1-1	NA
CASSEAPPSRGGTDTQYF	TGTGCCAGCAGTGAAGCCCCCCCCAGCAGGGGCGGCACAGATACGCAGTATTTT	TRBV6-1	NA	TRBJ2-3	NA
CASSSLAGASYNEQFF	TGTGCCAGCAGCTCCCTAGCGGGAGCCTCCTACAATGAGCAGTTCTTC	TRBV7-9	TRBD2	TRBJ2-1	NA
CASGLVKTGGSEAFF	TGTGCTAGTGGTTTGGTAAAAACAGGGGGTTCGGAAGCTTTCTTT	TRBV12-5	TRBD1	TRBJ1-1	NA
CASSQGAYNEQFF	TGTGCCAGCAGCCAGGGGGCATACAATGAGCAGTTCTTC	TRBV5-5	TRBD1	TRBJ2-1	once
CASFYSATSGRNEQFF	TGTGCCAGCTTCTATTCCGCAACTAGCGGGAGGAATGAGCAGTTCTTC	TRBV2	TRBD2	TRBJ2-1	NA
CASSLVGVGVDTQYF	TGCGCCAGCAGCTTGGTGGGAGTTGGAGTGGATACGCAGTATTTT	TRBV5-1	NA	TRBJ2-3	NA
CASSRLGNTIYF	TGTGCCAGCAGTCGACTTGGAAACACCATATATTTT	TRBV5-6	NA	TRBJ1-3	NA
CASSESGGRAYEQYF	TGTGCCAGCAGTGAATCTGGAGGGAGGGCCTACGAGCAGTACTTC	TRBV25-1	TRBD2	TRBJ2-7	NA
CASSSPAQYF	TGTGCCAGCAGTTCCCCAGCGCAGTATTTT	TRBV27	NA	TRBJ2-3	NA
CTSSHSSSSGELFF	TGCACCAGCAGCCATTCTAGTTCCTCCGGGGAGCTGTTTTTT	TRBV1	NA	TRBJ2-2	NA
CASSLVPGALQETQYF	TGTGCCAGCAGCTTAGTTCCGGGAGCCCTCCAAGAGACCCAGTACTTC	TRBV7-2	NA	TRBJ2-5	NA
CASSLLGHRSGVEAFF	TGTGCCAGCAGTCTGCTCGGTCACAGGAGTGGGGTAGAGGCTTTCTTT	TRBV28	NA	TRBJ1-1	NA
CSVEGAQQVSYNEQFF	TGCAGCGTTGAAGGGGCACAGCAGGTCTCCTACAATGAGCAGTTCTTC	TRBV29-1	NA	TRBJ2-1	NA
CARNAGSYEQYF	TGTGCCCGGAACGCAGGCTCCTACGAGCAGTACTTC	TRBV30	NA	TRBJ2-7	NA
CASSLGGFGELFF	TGTGCCAGCAGCTTGGGGGGCTTCGGGGAGCTGTTTTTT	TRBV5-6	NA	TRBJ2-2	NA
CASSGGTGGVYGYTF	TGTGCCAGCAGCGGGGGAACAGGGGGGGTTTATGGCTACACCTTC	TRBV13	TRBD1	TRBJ1-2	NA
CASSLAGAGETQYF	TGTGCCAGCAGCTTAGCCGGAGCAGGGGAGACCCAGTACTTC	TRBV7-2	NA	TRBJ2-5	NA
CAGRGGRPSSYNEQFF	TGTGCCGGCCGAGGAGGTCGTCCTAGCTCCTACAATGAGCAGTTCTTC	TRBV7-9	NA	TRBJ2-1	once
CASSDSEGSHTGELFF	TGTGCCAGCAGTGACTCAGAGGGCTCGCACACCGGGGAGCTGTTTTTT	TRBV6-4	NA	TRBJ2-2	NA
CAWSVEISNQPQHF	TGTGCCTGGAGTGTAGAGATAAGCAATCAGCCCCAGCATTTT	TRBV30	NA	TRBJ1-5	NA
CASSHGQMNTEAFF	TGTGCCAGCAGCCATGGACAGATGAACACTGAAGCTTTCTTT	TRBV5-4	NA	TRBJ1-1	NA
CASSQHTGGRGTEAFF	TGTGCCAGCAGCCAACATACAGGGGGTAGAGGAACTGAAGCTTTCTTT	TRBV14	TRBD1	TRBJ1-1	NA
CASSSAPSTIETQYF	TGTGCCAGCAGCTCAGCCCCATCGACTATTGAGACCCAGTACTTC	TRBV7-9	NA	TRBJ2-5	NA
CASSLTLSTEAFF	TGTGCCAGCAGCTTAACGTTATCCACTGAAGCTTTCTTT	TRBV7-3	NA	TRBJ1-1	NA
CASSPSGSYNEQFF	TGTGCCAGCAGCCCTAGCGGATCCTACAATGAGCAGTTCTTC	TRBV11-3	TRBD2	TRBJ2-1	NA
CASSLTTRGFGNTEAFF	TGTGCCAGCAGCTTAACCACCAGGGGTTTCGGCAACACTGAAGCTTTCTTT	TRBV7-8	NA	TRBJ1-1	once
CAWSVPEYRSSYEQYF	TGTGCCTGGAGTGTGCCAGAGTACAGGAGCTCCTACGAGCAGTACTTC	TRBV30	NA	TRBJ2-7	NA
CASSLGRGKTSGIICYEQYF	TGTGCCAGCAGCTTAGGAAGGGGGAAGACTAGCGGGATTATTTGCTACGAGCAGTACTTC	TRBV11-3	TRBD2	TRBJ2-7	NA
CASRELTSGIYEQYF	TGTGCCAGCAGGGAACTGACTAGCGGGATCTACGAGCAGTACTTC	TRBV2	TRBD2	TRBJ2-7	NA
CAWSVRVAGAFF	TGTGCCTGGAGTGTACGGGTGGCGGGGGCTTTCTTT	TRBV30	NA	TRBJ1-1	NA
CASSQGIAYGYTF	TGTGCCAGCAGCCAGGGAATAGCCTATGGCTACACCTTC	TRBV27	NA	TRBJ1-2	NA
CASSQLEDSEQYF	TGTGCCAGCTCACAACTGGAGGACTCCGAGCAGTACTTC	TRBV18	NA	TRBJ2-7	NA
CASSLGLAGVSSYEQYF	TGTGCCAGCTCACTTGGACTAGCGGGAGTGAGCTCCTACGAGCAGTACTTC	TRBV18	TRBD2	TRBJ2-7	NA
CASSAGTSPLEQYF	TGTGCCAGCAGTGCCGGGACTAGCCCTCTCGAGCAGTACTTC	TRBV27	TRBD2	TRBJ2-7	NA
CASSDPRQGRTNEKLFF	TGTGCCAGCAGTGATCCTCGACAGGGGCGTACTAATGAAAAACTGTTTTTT	TRBV6-1	TRBD1	TRBJ1-4	once
CASSLLSLAGSHEQYF	TGCGCCAGCAGCTTGTTAAGTCTAGCGGGTTCCCACGAGCAGTACTTC	TRBV5-1	TRBD2	TRBJ2-7	NA
CATLGRYNEQFF	TGTGCCACCCTGGGCCGGTACAATGAGCAGTTCTTC	TRBV6-6	NA	TRBJ2-1	NA
CASSQPGGRTSINEQFF	TGTGCCAGCAGCCAACCCGGTGGCCGGACTAGTATCAATGAGCAGTTCTTC	TRBV4-2	TRBD2	TRBJ2-1	once
CASSRGGTGGNEQYF	TGTGCCAGCAGCAGGGGGGGGACAGGGGGCAACGAGCAGTACTTC	TRBV7-2	TRBD1	TRBJ2-7	NA
CASSPRGGASEQYF	TGTGCCAGCAGCCCACGGGGGGGGGCGTCAGAGCAGTACTTC	TRBV5-4	TRBD2	TRBJ2-7	NA
CASSQDRRGAFF	TGTGCCAGCAGCCAAGATAGGAGAGGAGCTTTCTTT	TRBV4-2	NA	TRBJ1-1	NA
CASSQEGEASGASSYEQYF	TGTGCCAGCAGCCAAGAGGGGGAGGCTAGCGGGGCCTCATCCTACGAGCAGTACTTC	TRBV14	TRBD2	TRBJ2-7	NA
CASSPYLDRSRTDTQYF	TGTGCCAGCAGCCCTTATCTTGACAGGTCGCGGACAGATACGCAGTATTTT	TRBV27	NA	TRBJ2-3	NA
CASSLSGRANEQYF	TGTGCCAGCAGCCTTAGCGGGAGGGCTAACGAGCAGTACTTC	TRBV11-1	TRBD2	TRBJ2-7	NA
CAIMSTGYGNTIYF	TGTGCCATCATGTCTACAGGGTATGGAAACACCATATATTTT	TRBV10-3	NA	TRBJ1-3	NA
CATSRRPSGRAARGEQFF	TGTGCCACCAGCAGACGCCCTAGCGGGAGGGCGGCTCGGGGTGAGCAGTTCTTC	TRBV15	TRBD2	TRBJ2-1	once